The clone carrying this TCR beta chain occurred many times. Its target is not known. The data belong to a study of T cells in Graves' hyperthyroidism and ophthalmopathy. About the study: Blood from the periphery was taken at initial diagnosis, before any treatment. Study-wide points: Most clonotypes that expanded in the thyroid above 0.001 also showed up in blood.

A Clinical Activity Score of at least 3, a NOSPECS grade of at least 4 and a duration under 3 months were recorded in the ophthalmopathy patients. TCR beta CDR3 region amplification was performed from RNA transcripts. Using the HTBI primer set, a first-round RT-PCR was run on the TCR CDR3. TCRdb fed the multiplex PCR reads into MiXCR, producing one record per CDR3 protein. The data hold more than 450,000 distinct CDR3 sequences, with less than 20% observed a single time. The sample was blood. The sequence came from a man aged 40-49 years with Graves' ophthalmopathy.

The CDR3: CASSWGPGGETQYF. The CDR3 DNA reads TGTGCCAGCAGCTGGGGTCCCGGCGGGGAGACCCAGTACTTC. This chain uses TRBV7-2 with TRBJ2-5; D possibly corresponds to TRBD2 (5 bases). Germline assignment: CDR1 SGHTA and CDR2 FQGNSA. Trimming removed 4 bases at V and 5 bases at J, with 14 bases between. The CDR3 totals 14 residues.